This T cell receptor beta chain was sequenced for a study of cytomegalovirus exposure and HLA in healthy donors (dated by TCRdb to 2015 to 2018). For the wider study: According to an earlier analysis of 450 to 650 of the donors, about 179 million T cells yielded over 100 million unique TCR beta sequences and approximately 300 Gb of sequence data. An early release covering about 600 HLA-typed donors comprised about 320 gigabases of sequencing data and tens of millions of unique TCR sequences. The genetic ancestry cluster associated with self-reported Caucasian donors included roughly 84% of the roughly 400 genotyped donors. The study was designed to test whether signatures of past pathogen exposure could be identified by cataloging public T cell receptors. The study used immunosequencing to profile the T cell repertoires of approximately 630 subjects and linked those repertoires to cytomegalovirus serostatus. In addition to the first cohort of about 650 subjects, a separate validation cohort of over 90 different subjects was used. To predict cytomegalovirus infection status, the study brought together high-throughput TCR immunosequencing, statistical association of individual TCRs with disease status, and machine learning. To study patterns of TCR occurrence, a later analysis re-analyzed previously published TCR beta repertoires from 550 to 800 donors and added high-resolution HLA genotyping. The later analysis used no new phenotypic data to find candidate immune exposures, relying instead on TCR beta sequences and their occurrence across donors. An earlier analysis of roughly 580 of the donors used high-throughput TCR beta sequencing to judge whether each TCR beta V gene segment behaved as functional or pseudogenic. Donor age, sex, ethnicity and CMV serostatus were compiled together with the repertoire data. In a later genetic analysis, genome-wide SNP genotypes for about 65% of the roughly 670 donors were used, and that subset was treated as a discovery cohort. Every discovery cohort repertoire had been produced on one sequencing platform. Class I and class II HLA loci were covered by the typing at four-digit resolution. Typing coverage differed by locus: A, B, C, DRB1 and DQB1 were typed in roughly 629-630 donors, DQA1 in about 560, DPA1 in some 570, and DPB1 in 472. Four to six DR-DQ haplotypes were handled as single units for association and clustering because linkage in the cohort was strong. On average, roughly 250,000 unique TCR beta nucleotide sequences were sequenced per donor among a few hundred genotyped donors of the cohort, with roughly 18% of those sequences being non-productive.

The CDR3 has 13 amino acids, counting the end cysteine and phenylalanine. Only CDR3 DNA remains: 39 bases, in frame from the first base. V is reduced by 4 bases and J by 3 bases, leaving a spacing of 10 bases between them. The germline V gene gives CDR1 as SGHRS and CDR2 as YFSETQ. What the research found in general, with its limitations: Compared with equally common non-associated chains, HLA-associated TCR beta chains in a later analysis were more clonally expanded and had lower generation probabilities. Strong co-occurrence of HLA alleles, especially DR and DQ, made assigning TCR associations to individual alleles difficult. A further reported finding was that TCR beta sequences accurately predicted the HLA-A and HLA-B alleles for most subjects in the first cohort. The classifier was reported to diagnose cytomegalovirus status with high specificity and sensitivity in both the original cohort and the validation cohort. Sequencing depth was assumed to be roughly uniform across donors in the presence/absence analyses, though that assumption may not hold. A few of the identified cytomegalovirus-associated TCR beta chains were confirmed in vitro to be specific for cytomegalovirus antigens. A later analysis associated about 17,000 TCR beta sequences with specific HLA alleles at a false discovery rate of 0.05. An earlier analysis of some 590 of the donors showed that most TCR beta V segments appeared in productive rearrangements either about 87% or about 30% of the time, which broadly matched IMGT annotations. In a later genetic analysis, a missense DCLRE1C variant was associated with V-gene and J-gene trimming of TCR beta chains, and the association was replicated in an independent cohort. The authors suggested that the approach could potentially be extended to other disease states and immunological phenotypes. In a later analysis, most CMV-associated TCR beta chains were found to appear HLA-restricted, with HLA associations seemingly driven largely by CMV exposure. Because the 87-base-pair reads could not distinguish some IMGT-functional V segments, including TRBV6-2 and TRBV6-3, those segments were excluded. According to a later analysis, TCR association rates differed among HLA loci, with DRB1 alleles showing the most associated TCRs and HLA-C alleles showing the fewest. A total of fewer than 200 TCR beta chains were listed by the study as associated with cytomegalovirus. Only TCR beta chains were sequenced in this cohort, and the absence of alpha or paired-chain data limited detectable features. Correlated functional status among segregating V segments might reflect linkage disequilibrium, but an unknown experimental factor could not be ruled out. Several of the top co-occurrence clusters appeared to be linked to parvovirus B19, influenza, CMV and Epstein-Barr virus, according to a later analysis. Immune exposure information for the cohort was limited to CMV serostatus. Because HLA typing was unavailable for some donors at each locus, only the typed subset was used in association tests. Most TCR sequences were observed very rarely across donors, whereas some public TCRs were present in many individuals. According to a later genetic analysis, donors in an Asian-associated ancestry cluster had fewer N-insertions in productive TCRs than the approximately 670-donor mean. A cluster of highly shared sequence variants was judged likely to be a technical artifact of the sequencing pipeline. Roughly 15 rarely observed V segments, including chromosome 9 orphons, were excluded from the earlier analysis of approximately 600 of the donors because counts were too low.

In total, approximately 610 healthy bone marrow donors made up the cohort. At the time of sampling, every cohort member was nominally healthy, though immune exposures that went unrecorded were likely present. The donor tested CMV seronegative, placing the donor among the 350 or so seronegative members of the cohort. A peripheral blood sample was provided by each donor, and peripheral blood mononuclear cells were used for TCR beta sequencing. Genomic DNA was extracted from the blood cell samples with the Qiagen DNeasy Blood Extraction Kit. With regard to this clone: It lacks a known antigen. Qualities for individual bases were not recorded, and no much larger clone is one base off.

The library was obtained by the immunoSEQ multiplex PCR assay. For the multiplex PCR, a mixture combining 60 forward primers for TCR Vbeta segments and 13 reverse primers for TCR Jbeta segments was used. The CDR3 region of rearranged TCR beta genes was amplified from genomic DNA by a multiplex PCR assay. Amplified TCR beta libraries were sequenced as 87-base-pair reads on the Illumina HiSeq System. The authors processed their data as follows. Across the roughly 600 repertoires, a later analysis counted some 80 million unique TCR beta chains, some 11 million of which were shared by at least two donors. Raw reads were error-corrected and collapsed into unique sequences by a nearest-neighbor algorithm in which closely related sequences were merged to remove PCR and sequencing errors. CDR3 sequences were aligned to IMGT reference sequences to assign V, D and J gene segments. For a sequence to be retained, at least a six-nucleotide match to both a V gene segment and a J gene segment was required. A rearrangement was called productive if the CDR3 had no stop codons and remained in frame with V and J, and every other rearrangement was called non-productive. Following IMGT convention, CDR3 was defined as the stretch from the second conserved V-encoded cysteine to the conserved J-encoded phenylalanine. The earlier analysis of approximately 500 of the donors excluded sequences that lacked an unambiguous match to a single V gene segment. In an earlier analysis of 450 to 750 of the donors, a V segment was called functional when productive rearrangements were above 56.7%, and segregating when the standard deviation between donors exceeded 5%. To diagnose cytomegalovirus status from the catalog of TCR beta chain sequences, a statistical classification framework was built. In a later analysis, TCR nucleotide sequences were compared against IMGT/GENE-DB human TR gene sequences so that V and J genes could be assigned. Using the TCRdist pipeline, a later analysis assigned CDR3 sequences along with most-parsimonious VDJ recombination scenarios. In a later analysis, every TCR beta chain was defined by the combination of its CDR3 amino acid sequence and its V-gene family, and reads without a unique V-gene family were dropped. To address suspected cross-contamination and a sequencing artifact, a later analysis removed 592 highly shared, low-generation-probability nucleotide sequences. In a later analysis, a clonal expansion index was calculated for each public chain from normalized within-repertoire ranks of inferred template counts. In a later analysis, generation probabilities were computed with a VDJ recombination model fitted to out-of-frame rearrangements, and the resulting probabilities were checked against IGoR. In a later analysis, hypergeometric tests were used to score TCR-TCR, TCR-HLA and TCR-CMV co-occurrence, with a repertoire-size bias correction applied to TCR pairs. To estimate false discovery rates, a later analysis permuted the HLA or CMV assignments 20 times. In a later analysis, co-occurring TCRs were grouped using DBSCAN, with TCRdist sequence similarity added in when clustering inside HLA-allele-positive subsets. Repertoires with fewer than 30,000 or more than 120,000 public chains, plus five repertoires with anomalous nucleotide sharing, were excluded from co-occurrence clustering. Here the immuneACCESS table is served through TCRdb, limited to in-frame sequences with V and J called. Missing clones are a known gap in these copies; in checked studies unresolved V genes cover under half, and the rest lacks a known reason. V, J and clone size were drawn from that table, and D and trimming were deduced from the DNA. The sample table contains 150,000 to 200,000 clones; only one count was recorded for around 80% of them. Of the sample, 1.2% is held by the ten largest clones.

The clonotype originates from a boy younger than 10 in good health and CMV-seronegative. The chain is encoded by TRBV5-1 joined to TRBJ1-2; the D gene is unclear. Sequences were obtained from PBMCs. The DNA sequence is as follows: TGCGCCAGCAGCCCGAAACCGGACTATGGCTACACCTTC. Protein translation: CASSPKPDYGYTF.